The next 15 T cell receptor beta chains were all read from a single sample in a study of OX40 agonist ivuxolimab in advanced cancers. Assay used: immunoSEQ multiplex PCR; TCRdb lists only in-frame clones, some missing. Among approximately 74,000 clones listed, about 80% were seen once. Sequencing used CD4+ or CD8+ T cells sorted from blood, obtained in a trial of the OX40 agonist ivuxolimab. All receptors derive from an adult with an advanced solid tumor such as melanoma, head and neck, liver or kidney cancer.

The V call is TRBV9, the J call TRBJ2-5; D perhaps matches TRBD1 (7 bases). With 4 bases removed from V and 0 bases from J, the gap between germline ends came to 16 bases. The CDR3 runs 16 residues. The germline V gene encodes CDR1 SGDLS and CDR2 YYNGEE. The CDR3 sequence is CASSLSGGGYQETQYF. The DNA for the CDR3 is TGTGCCAGCAGCCTAAGCGGAGGGGGCTACCAAGAGACCCAGTACTTC.

The chain combines TRBV5-1 with TRBJ2-7; possible D gene TRBD2, 6 bases. The V end lost 4 bases, the J end lost 0 bases, and 11 bases lay between the germline ends. Germline V gene data show CDR1 as SGHRS and CDR2 as YFSETQ. CDR3 length equals 14 residues. This CDR3 reads CASSIMEGSYEQYF. DNA of the CDR3: TGCGCCAGCAGCATTATGGAGGGCTCCTACGAGCAGTACTTC.

The chain uses TRBV10-3 and TRBJ1-1; D gene unclear. Germline CDR1 reads ENHRY; CDR2 reads SYGVKD. Trimming took off 8 bases at V and 5 bases at J, with 9 bases between the two ends. CDR3 length equals 11 residues. The CDR3 coding sequence is TGTGCCATCGGCAAAGGGACTGAAGCTTTCTTT. This sequence encodes CAIGKGTEAFF.

The chain is built from TRBV5-5 and TRBJ1-2; D is perhaps TRBD1 (6 bases). Germline V lookup: CDR1 SGHKS, CDR2 YYEKEE (reference sequence). The ends were cut back, 3 bases at V and 4 bases at J, with 16 bases in the middle. The CDR3 has 15 residues. DNA for the CDR3: TGTGCCAGCAGCTCCCAGGGGCAAGGTTTCTATGGCTACACCTTC. Protein product: CASSSQGQGFYGYTF.

This chain connects TRBV4-1 to TRBJ2-1; the match to TRBD2 covers 12 bases. The CDR3 totals 16 residues. The V gene end was trimmed by 1 base and the J gene end by 12 bases; junction bases not matched to a gene: 10. Germline CDR1 and CDR2: MGHRA and YSYEKL. As DNA, the CDR3 is TGCGCCAGCAGCCAAGGCCCTAGCGGGGGGGCCGGGGGGCAGTTCTTC. Amino acid sequence: CASSQGPSGGAGGQFF.

The V gene is TRBV11-2, the J gene TRBJ2-1, with 9 positions matching TRBD1. The CDR3 spans 17 residues. Germline CDR1 reads SGHAT; CDR2 reads FQNNGV. With 1 base clipped from V and 5 bases from J, the junction kept 9 bases outside the gene matches. CDR3 DNA: TGTGCCAGCAGCTTAGGTCGATTGGGACAGGGTAACAATGAGCAGTTCTTC. Translation gives CASSLGRLGQGNNEQFF.

The chain joins TRBV11-2 to TRBJ2-2, with 8 bases lining up with TRBD2. The V gene end was trimmed by 1 base and the J gene end by 4 bases; junction bases not matched to a gene: 2. The CDR3 covers 15 residues. Per the germline V gene, CDR1 is SGHAT and CDR2 is FQNNGV. The chain's CDR3 is CASSLGRGGTGELFF. DNA for the CDR3: TGTGCCAGCAGCTTAGGCCGGGGGGGCACCGGGGAGCTGTTTTTT.

V is TRBV7-3 and J is TRBJ2-2, with D possibly matching TRBD2 (5 bases). Trimming removed 2 bases from V and 4 bases from J, with 8 bases in between. The CDR3 totals 14 residues. Germline values: CDR1 SGHTA, CDR2 FQGTGA. CDR3 region: CASSLRGGTGELFF. CDR3 bases: TGTGCCAGCAGCTTACGGGGTGGCACCGGGGAGCTGTTTTTT.

The chain recombines TRBV5-1 with TRBJ2-2; TRBD2 is a possible D gene (6 bases). The CDR3 sequence is 15 residues long. The germline V gene has CDR1 SGHRS and CDR2 YFSETQ. Trimming left V 3 bases short and J 4 bases short, with 13 bases between. The CDR3 sequence is CASSWTGVGTGELFF. CDR3 nucleotide sequence: TGCGCCAGCAGCTGGACGGGAGTAGGCACCGGGGAGCTGTTTTTT.

Only a few counts were recorded for this clone. This rearrangement joins TRBV5-5 to TRBJ1-5, with TRBD1 matching 8 bases. In germline, CDR1 is SGHKS, CDR2 YYEKEE (reference sequence). The junction had 8 bases not matched to a gene; V was cut back by 8 bases and J by 4 bases. This CDR3 comprises 14 residues. The CDR3 DNA reads as TGTGCCAGTTCGACAGGGGCGGATAATCAGCCCCAGCATTTT. It encodes CASSTGADNQPQHF. The full variable domain, its missing parts supplied by reference TRBV5-5 and TRBJ1-5, is DAGVTQSPTHLIKTRGQQVTLRCSPISGHKSVSWYQQVLGQGPQFIFQYYEKEERGRGNFPDRFSARQFPNYSSELNVNALLLGDSALYLCASSTGADNQPQHFGDGTRLSIL.

This clone occurred once. This CDR3 reads CASSFRMTSGSSYEQYF. The DNA for the CDR3 is TGTGCCAGCAGTTTCCGTATGACTAGCGGGAGCTCCTACGAGCAGTACTTC. This chain joins TRBV27 and TRBJ2-7; 12 bases align to TRBD2. This CDR3 is built from 17 residues. CDR1 is MNHEY and CDR2 is SMNVEV in the germline V gene (reference sequence). V trimming: 3 bases; J trimming: 0 bases; junction bases outside the gene matches: 6.

This sequence joins TRBV19 and TRBJ2-7, with TRBD1 identical over 10 bases. With 9 bases clipped from V and 1 base from J, the junction kept 9 bases outside the gene matches. CDR1 and CDR2 (germline): LNHDA, SQIVND (reference sequence). The CDR3 covers 15 residues. The CDR3 region is CARTGGEIPSYEQYF. The CDR3 coding sequence is TGTGCCAGGACAGGGGGCGAAATTCCATCCTACGAGCAGTACTTC.

This clone was picked up one time. The J gene is TRBJ2-5, the V gene TRBV4-1, with D possibly being TRBD1 (5 bases). The CDR3 consists of 16 residues. Trimming took off 1 base at V and 1 base at J, with 13 bases between the two ends. The germline V gene encodes CDR1 MGHRA and CDR2 YSYEKL. In nucleotides, the CDR3 is TGCGCCAGCAGCCAAGCTGCGCAAGGGGCCCAAGAGACCCAGTACTTC. It translates to CASSQAAQGAQETQYF.

As DNA, the CDR3 is TGCGCCAGCAGTCAATTAGGGGCACCCTCCTACGAGCAGTACTTC. Its translation: CASSQLGAPSYEQYF. The chain carries TRBV23-1 and TRBJ2-5; possible D gene TRBD1, 5 bases. The J call may be incorrect, as the DNA end agrees better with TRBJ2-7. TRBV23-1 is recorded as an ORF, its role being uncertain. The CDR3 contains 15 residues.

This chain connects TRBV5-4 to TRBJ2-1; no definite D call. The CDR3 has 13 residues. Trimming removed 2 bases at V and 10 bases at J, with 13 bases between. From germline, CDR1 is SGHNT and CDR2 YYREEE (reference sequence). The CDR3 bases are TGTGCCAGCAGCTTTATGGGCTACGGCGAGCAGTTCTTC. Its protein product is CASSFMGYGEQFF.